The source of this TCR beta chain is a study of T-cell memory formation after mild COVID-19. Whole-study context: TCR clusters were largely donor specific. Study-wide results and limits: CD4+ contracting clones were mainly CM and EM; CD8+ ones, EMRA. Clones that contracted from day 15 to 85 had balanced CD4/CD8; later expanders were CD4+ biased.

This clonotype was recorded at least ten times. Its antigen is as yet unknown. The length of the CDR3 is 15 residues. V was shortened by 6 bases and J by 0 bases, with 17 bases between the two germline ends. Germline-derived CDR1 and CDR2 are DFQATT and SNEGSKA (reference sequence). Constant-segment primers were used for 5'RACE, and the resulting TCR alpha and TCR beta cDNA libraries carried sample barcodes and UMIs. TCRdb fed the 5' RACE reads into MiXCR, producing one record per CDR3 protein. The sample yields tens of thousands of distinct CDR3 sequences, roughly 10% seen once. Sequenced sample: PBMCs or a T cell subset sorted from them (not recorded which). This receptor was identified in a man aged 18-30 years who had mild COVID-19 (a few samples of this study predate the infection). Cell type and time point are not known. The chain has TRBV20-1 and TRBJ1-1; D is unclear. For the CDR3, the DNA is TGCAGTGCACCCTCTCTAGCCTCAGTGAACACTGAAGCTTTCTTT. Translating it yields CSAPSLASVNTEAFF.